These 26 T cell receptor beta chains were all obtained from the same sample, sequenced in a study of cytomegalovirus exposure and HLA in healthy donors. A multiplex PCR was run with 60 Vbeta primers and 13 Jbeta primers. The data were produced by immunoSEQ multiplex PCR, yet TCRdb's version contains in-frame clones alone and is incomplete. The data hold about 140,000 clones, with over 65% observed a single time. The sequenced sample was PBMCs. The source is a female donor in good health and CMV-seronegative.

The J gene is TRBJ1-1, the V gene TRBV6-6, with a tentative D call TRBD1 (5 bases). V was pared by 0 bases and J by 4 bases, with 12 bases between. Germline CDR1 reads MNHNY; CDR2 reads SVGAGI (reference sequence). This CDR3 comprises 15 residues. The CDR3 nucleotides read TGTGCCAGCAGTTACTCGAAGGGGCGCGTCACTGAAGCTTTCTTT. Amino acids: CASSYSKGRVTEAFF.

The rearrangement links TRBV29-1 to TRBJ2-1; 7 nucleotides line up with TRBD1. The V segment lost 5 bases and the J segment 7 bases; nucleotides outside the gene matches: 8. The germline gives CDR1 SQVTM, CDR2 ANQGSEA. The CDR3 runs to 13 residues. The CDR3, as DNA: TGCAGCGTTTCGGCAGGGGGTTGGAATGAGCAGTTCTTC. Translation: CSVSAGGWNEQFF.

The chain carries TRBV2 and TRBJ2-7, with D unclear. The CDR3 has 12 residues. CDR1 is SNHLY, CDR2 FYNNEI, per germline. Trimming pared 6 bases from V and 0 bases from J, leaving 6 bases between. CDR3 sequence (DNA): TGTGCCAGCAGGAGGATCTCCTACGAGCAGTACTTC. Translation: CASRRISYEQYF.

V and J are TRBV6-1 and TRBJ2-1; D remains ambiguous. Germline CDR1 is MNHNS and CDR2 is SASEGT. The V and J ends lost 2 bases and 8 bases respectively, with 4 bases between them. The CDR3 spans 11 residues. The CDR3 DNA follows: TGTGCCAGCAGTGAACCGTATGAGCAGTTCTTC. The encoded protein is CASSEPYEQFF.

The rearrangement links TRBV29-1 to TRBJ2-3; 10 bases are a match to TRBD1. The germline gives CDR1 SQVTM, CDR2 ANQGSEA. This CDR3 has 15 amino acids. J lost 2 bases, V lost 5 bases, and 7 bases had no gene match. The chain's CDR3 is CSVHGTGVPTDTQYF. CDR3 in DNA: TGCAGCGTTCACGGGACAGGGGTGCCCACAGATACGCAGTATTTT.

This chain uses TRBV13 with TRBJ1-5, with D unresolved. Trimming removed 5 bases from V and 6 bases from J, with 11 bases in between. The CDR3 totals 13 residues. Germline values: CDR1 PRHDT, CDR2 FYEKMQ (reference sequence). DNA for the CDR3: TGTGCCAGCAGCGTTCGACTGGGTCAGCCCCAGCATTTT. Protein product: CASSVRLGQPQHF. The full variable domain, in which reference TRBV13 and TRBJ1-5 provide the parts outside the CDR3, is AAGVIQSPRHLIKEKRETATLKCYPIPRHDTVYWYQQGPGQDPQFLISFYEKMQSDKGSIPDRFSAQQFSDYHSELNMSSLELGDSALYFCASSVRLGQPQHFGDGTRLSIL.

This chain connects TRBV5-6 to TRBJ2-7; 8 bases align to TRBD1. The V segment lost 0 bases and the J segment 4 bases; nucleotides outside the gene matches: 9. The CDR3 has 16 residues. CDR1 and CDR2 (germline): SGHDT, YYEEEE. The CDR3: CASSLATGVRRYEQYF. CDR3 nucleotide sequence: TGTGCCAGCAGCTTGGCGACAGGGGTTCGGCGGTACGAGCAGTACTTC. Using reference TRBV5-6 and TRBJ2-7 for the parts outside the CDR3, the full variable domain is DAGVTQSPTHLIKTRGQQVTLRCSPKSGHDTVSWYQQALGQGPQFIFQYYEEEERQRGNFPDRFSGHQFPNYSSELNVNALLLGDSALYLCASSLATGVRRYEQYFGPGTRLTVT.

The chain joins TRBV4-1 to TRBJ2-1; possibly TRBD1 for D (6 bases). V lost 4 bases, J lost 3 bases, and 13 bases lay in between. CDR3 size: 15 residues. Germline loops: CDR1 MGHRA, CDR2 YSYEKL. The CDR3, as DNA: TGCGCCAGCAGCCCGCTCAGGGACATCTACAATGAGCAGTTCTTC. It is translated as CASSPLRDIYNEQFF.

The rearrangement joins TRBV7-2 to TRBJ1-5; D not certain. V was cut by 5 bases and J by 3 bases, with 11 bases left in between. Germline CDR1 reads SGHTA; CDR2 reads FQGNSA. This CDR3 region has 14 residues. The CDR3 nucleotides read TGTGCCAGCAGCCCACGGTCTTCCAATCAGCCCCAGCATTTT. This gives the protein CASSPRSSNQPQHF.

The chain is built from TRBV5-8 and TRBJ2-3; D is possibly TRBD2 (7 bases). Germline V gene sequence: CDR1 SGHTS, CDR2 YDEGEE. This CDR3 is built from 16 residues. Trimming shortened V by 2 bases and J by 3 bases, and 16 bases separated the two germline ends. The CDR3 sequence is CASSFTIGGPTDTQYF. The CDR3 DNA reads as TGTGCCAGCAGCTTTACCATCGGGGGGCCGACAGATACGCAGTATTTT.

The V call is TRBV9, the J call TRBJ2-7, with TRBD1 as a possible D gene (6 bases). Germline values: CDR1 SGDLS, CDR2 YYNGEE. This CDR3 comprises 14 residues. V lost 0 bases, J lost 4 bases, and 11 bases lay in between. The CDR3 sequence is CASSVAGTNYEQYF. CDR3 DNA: TGTGCCAGCAGCGTAGCCGGGACAAATTACGAGCAGTACTTC.

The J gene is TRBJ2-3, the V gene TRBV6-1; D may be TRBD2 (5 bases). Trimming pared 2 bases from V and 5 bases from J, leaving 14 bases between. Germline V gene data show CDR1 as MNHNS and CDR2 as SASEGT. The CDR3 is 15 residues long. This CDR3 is CASSESVSGLDTQYF. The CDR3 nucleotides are TGTGCCAGCAGTGAATCGGTGAGCGGACTAGATACGCAGTATTTT.

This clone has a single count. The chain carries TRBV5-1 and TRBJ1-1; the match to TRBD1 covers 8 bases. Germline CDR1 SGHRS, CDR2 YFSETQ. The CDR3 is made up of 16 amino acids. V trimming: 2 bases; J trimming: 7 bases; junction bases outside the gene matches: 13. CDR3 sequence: CASSFSGVSGTGEAFF. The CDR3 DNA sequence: TGCGCCAGCAGCTTTTCTGGGGTTTCCGGGACAGGTGAAGCTTTCTTT.

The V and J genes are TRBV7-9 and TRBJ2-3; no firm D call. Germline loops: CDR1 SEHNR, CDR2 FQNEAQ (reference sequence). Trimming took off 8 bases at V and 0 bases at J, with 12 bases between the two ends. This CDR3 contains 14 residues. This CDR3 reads CASARVRSTDTQYF. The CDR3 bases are TGTGCCAGCGCTCGGGTCCGTAGCACAGATACGCAGTATTTT. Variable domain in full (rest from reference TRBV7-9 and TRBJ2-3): DTGVSQNPRHKITKRGQNVTFRCDPISEHNRLYWYRQTLGQGPEFLTYFQNEAQLEKSRLLSDRFSAERPKGSFSTLEIQRTEQGDSAMYLCASARVRSTDTQYFGPGTRLTVL.

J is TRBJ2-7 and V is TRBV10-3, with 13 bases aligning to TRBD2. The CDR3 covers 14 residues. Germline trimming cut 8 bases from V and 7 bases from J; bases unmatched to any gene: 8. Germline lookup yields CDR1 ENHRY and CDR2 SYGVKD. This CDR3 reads CAIDGTSGTGEQYF. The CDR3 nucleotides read TGTGCCATCGATGGGACTAGCGGGACGGGGGAGCAGTACTTC.

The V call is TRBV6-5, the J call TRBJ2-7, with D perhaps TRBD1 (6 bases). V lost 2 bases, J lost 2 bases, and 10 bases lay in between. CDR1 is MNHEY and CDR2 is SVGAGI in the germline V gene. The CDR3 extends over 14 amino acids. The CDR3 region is CASSYAQGPYEQYF. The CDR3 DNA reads TGTGCCAGCAGTTACGCACAGGGTCCCTACGAGCAGTACTTC.

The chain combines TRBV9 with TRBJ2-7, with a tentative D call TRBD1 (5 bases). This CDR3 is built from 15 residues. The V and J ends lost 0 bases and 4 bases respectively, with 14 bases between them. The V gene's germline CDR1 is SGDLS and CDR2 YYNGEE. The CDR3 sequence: CASSVAWGAGYEQYF. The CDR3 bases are TGTGCCAGCAGCGTAGCTTGGGGCGCTGGGTACGAGCAGTACTTC. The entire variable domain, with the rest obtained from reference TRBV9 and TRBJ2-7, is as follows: DSGVTQTPKHLITATGQRVTLRCSPRSGDLSVYWYQQSLDQGLQFLIQYYNGEERAKGNILERFSAQQFPDLHSELNLSSLELGDSALYFCASSVAWGAGYEQYFGPGTRLTVT.

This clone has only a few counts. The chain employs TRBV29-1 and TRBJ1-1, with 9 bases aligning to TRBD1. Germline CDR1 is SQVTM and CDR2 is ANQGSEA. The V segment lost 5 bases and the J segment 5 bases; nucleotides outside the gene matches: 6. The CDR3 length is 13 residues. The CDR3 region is CSVPGQGTTEAFF. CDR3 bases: TGCAGCGTTCCGGGACAGGGAACAACTGAAGCTTTCTTT.

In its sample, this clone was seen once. The CDR3 reads CASSLSRPPREAFF. CDR3 nucleotide sequence: TGTGCCAGCAGTTTATCGCGCCCCCCCCGGGAAGCTTTCTTT. The rearrangement uses TRBV27 and TRBJ1-1; D remains unclear. Germline CDR1 MNHEY, CDR2 SMNVEV (reference sequence). V was pared by 0 bases and J by 8 bases, with 13 bases between. The CDR3 consists of 14 residues.

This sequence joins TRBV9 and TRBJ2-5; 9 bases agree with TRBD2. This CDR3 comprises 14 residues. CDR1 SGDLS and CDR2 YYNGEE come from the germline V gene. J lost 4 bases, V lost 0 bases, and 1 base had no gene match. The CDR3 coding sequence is TGTGCCAGCAGCGTAGGGGGACTAGCAGAGACCCAGTACTTC. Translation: CASSVGGLAETQYF.

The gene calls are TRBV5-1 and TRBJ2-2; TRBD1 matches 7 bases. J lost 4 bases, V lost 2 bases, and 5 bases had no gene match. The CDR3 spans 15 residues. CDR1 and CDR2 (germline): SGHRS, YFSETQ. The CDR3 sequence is CASSLIQGSTGELFF. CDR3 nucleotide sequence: TGCGCCAGCAGCTTAATACAGGGGTCCACCGGGGAGCTGTTTTTT.

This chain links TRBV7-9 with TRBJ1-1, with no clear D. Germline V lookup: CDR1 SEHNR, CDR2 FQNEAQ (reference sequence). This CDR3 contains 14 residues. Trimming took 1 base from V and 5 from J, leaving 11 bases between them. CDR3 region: CASSLDVGGTEAFF. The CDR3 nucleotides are TGTGCCAGCAGCTTAGATGTTGGAGGGACTGAAGCTTTCTTT. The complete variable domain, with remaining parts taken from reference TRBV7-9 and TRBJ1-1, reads DTGVSQNPRHKITKRGQNVTFRCDPISEHNRLYWYRQTLGQGPEFLTYFQNEAQLEKSRLLSDRFSAERPKGSFSTLEIQRTEQGDSAMYLCASSLDVGGTEAFFGQGTRLTVV.

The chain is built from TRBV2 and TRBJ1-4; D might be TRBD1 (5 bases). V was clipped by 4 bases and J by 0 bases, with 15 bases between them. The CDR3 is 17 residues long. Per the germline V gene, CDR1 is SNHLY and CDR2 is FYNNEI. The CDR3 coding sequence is TGTGCCAGCAGTGGTGCTGGGGCAGGTCCAACTAATGAAAAACTGTTTTTT. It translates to CASSGAGAGPTNEKLFF.

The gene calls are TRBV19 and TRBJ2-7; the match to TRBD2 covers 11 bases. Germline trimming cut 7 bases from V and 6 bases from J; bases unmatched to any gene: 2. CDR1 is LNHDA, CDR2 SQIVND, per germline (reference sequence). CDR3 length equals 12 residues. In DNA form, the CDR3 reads TGTGCCAGTAACCTAGCGGGAGGCGAGCAGTACTTC. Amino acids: CASNLAGGEQYF.

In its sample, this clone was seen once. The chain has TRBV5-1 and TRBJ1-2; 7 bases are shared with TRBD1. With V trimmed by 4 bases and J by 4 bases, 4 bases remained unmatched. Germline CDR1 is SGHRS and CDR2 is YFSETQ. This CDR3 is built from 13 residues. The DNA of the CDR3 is TGCGCCAGCAGCGTTACAGGGGTCTATGGCTACACCTTC. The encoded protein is CASSVTGVYGYTF.

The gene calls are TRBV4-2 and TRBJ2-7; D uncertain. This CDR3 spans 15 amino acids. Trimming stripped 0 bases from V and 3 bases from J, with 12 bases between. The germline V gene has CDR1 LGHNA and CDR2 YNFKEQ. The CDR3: CASSQEKSRSYEQYF. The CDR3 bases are TGTGCCAGCAGCCAAGAAAAAAGTAGGAGCTACGAGCAGTACTTC.